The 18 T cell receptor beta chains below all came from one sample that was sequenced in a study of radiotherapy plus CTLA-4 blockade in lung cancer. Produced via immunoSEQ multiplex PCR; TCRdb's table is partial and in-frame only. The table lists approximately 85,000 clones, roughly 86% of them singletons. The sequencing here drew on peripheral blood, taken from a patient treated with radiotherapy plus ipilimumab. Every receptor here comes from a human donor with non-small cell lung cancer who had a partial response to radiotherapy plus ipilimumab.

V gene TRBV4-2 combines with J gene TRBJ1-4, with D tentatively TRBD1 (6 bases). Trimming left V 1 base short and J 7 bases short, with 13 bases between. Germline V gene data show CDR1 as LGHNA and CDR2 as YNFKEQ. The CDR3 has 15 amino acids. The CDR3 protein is CASSQATGDIEKLFF. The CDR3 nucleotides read TGTGCCAGCAGCCAAGCTACCGGGGACATTGAAAAACTGTTTTTT.

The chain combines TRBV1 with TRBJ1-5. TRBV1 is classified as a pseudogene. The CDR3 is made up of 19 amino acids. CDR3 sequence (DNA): TGCACCAGCAGCCAAGTTACCTGGAGGGCCGGTAAAAGGTATCAGCCCCAGCATTTT. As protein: CTSSQVTWRAGKRYQPQHF.

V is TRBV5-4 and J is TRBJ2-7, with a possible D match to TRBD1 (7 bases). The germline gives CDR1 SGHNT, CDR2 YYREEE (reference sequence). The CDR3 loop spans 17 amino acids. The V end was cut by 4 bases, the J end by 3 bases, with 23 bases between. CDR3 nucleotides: TGTGCCAGCAGCCCCGAAACAGGGGCCCGCGGGGTCTACGAGCAGTACGTC. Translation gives CASSPETGARGVYEQYV.

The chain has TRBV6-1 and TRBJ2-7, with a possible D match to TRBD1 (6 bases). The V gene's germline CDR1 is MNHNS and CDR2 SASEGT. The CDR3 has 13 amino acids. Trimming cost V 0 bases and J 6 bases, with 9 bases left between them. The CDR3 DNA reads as TGTGCCAGCAGTGAAGCGCGCAGGGGCGAGCAGTACTTC. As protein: CASSEARRGEQYF.

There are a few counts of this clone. The CDR3 bases are TGTGCCAGCAGCTTTGCGACAAGCACAGATACGCAGTATTTT. Translation gives CASSFATSTDTQYF. The chain carries TRBV7-3 and TRBJ2-3; D not resolved. Germline CDR1 is SGHTA and CDR2 is FQGTGA. Trimming took off 3 bases at V and 0 bases at J, with 7 bases between the two ends. The CDR3 is made up of 14 amino acids. The full variable domain, rest sourced from reference TRBV7-3 and TRBJ2-3, is GAGVSQTPSNKVTEKGKYVELRCDPISGHTALYWYRQSLGQGPEFLIYFQGTGAADDSGLPNDRFFAVRPEGSVSTLKIQRTERGDSAVYLCASSFATSTDTQYFGPGTRLTVL.

The CDR3 nucleotides read TGTGCCAGCAGCGTAGGCAGAGGGTCCGGGGAGCTGTTTTTT. Translated: CASSVGRGSGELFF. The rearrangement links TRBV9 to TRBJ2-2; perhaps TRBD2 as D (5 bases). This CDR3 is built from 14 residues. V gave up 0 bases and J gave up 6 bases, with 9 bases separating them. Germline V lookup: CDR1 SGDLS, CDR2 YYNGEE.

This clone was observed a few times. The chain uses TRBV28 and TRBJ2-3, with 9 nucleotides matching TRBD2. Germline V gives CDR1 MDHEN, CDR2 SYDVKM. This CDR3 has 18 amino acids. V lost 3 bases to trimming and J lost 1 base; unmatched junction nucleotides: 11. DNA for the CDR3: TGTGCCAGCAGTTTTTTGTCGGCGGGAGGGTTCGGCACAGATACGCAGTATTTT. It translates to CASSFLSAGGFGTDTQYF.

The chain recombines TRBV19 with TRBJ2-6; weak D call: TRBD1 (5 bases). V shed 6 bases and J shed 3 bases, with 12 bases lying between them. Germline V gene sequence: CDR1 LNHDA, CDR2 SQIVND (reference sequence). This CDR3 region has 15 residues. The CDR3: CASRDQGSGANVLTF. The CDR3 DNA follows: TGTGCCAGTAGAGATCAGGGTAGTGGGGCCAACGTCCTGACTTTC.

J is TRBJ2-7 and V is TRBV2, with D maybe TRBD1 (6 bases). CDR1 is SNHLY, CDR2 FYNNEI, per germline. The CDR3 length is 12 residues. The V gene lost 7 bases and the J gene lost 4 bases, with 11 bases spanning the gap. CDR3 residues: CASTSTGYEQYF. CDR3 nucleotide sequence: TGTGCCAGCACCTCTACAGGGTACGAGCAGTACTTC.

CDR3 residues: CAWLTGQIWSGGLGAFF. CDR3 sequence (DNA): TGTGCCTGGTTAACCGGACAGATTTGGTCTGGTGGCTTAGGGGCTTTCTTT. The rearrangement joins TRBV30 to TRBJ1-1; D perhaps matches TRBD1 (6 bases). Germline lookup yields CDR1 GTSNPN and CDR2 SVGIG (reference sequence). This CDR3 comprises 17 residues. V lost 5 bases and J lost 11, with 33 bases in between.

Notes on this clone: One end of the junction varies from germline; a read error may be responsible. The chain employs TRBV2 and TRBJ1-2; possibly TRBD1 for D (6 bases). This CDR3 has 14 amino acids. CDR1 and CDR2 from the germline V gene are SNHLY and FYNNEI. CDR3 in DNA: TGTGCCAGCAGCGAAGACAGGTTGCGATATGGCTACACCTTC. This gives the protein CASSEDRLRYGYTF.

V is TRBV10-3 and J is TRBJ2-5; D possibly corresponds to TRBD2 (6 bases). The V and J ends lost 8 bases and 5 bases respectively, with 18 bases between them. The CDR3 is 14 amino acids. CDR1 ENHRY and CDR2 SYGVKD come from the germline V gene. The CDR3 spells CAIGAGSGRETQYF. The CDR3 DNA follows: TGTGCCATCGGGGCCGGCTCGGGGAGGGAGACCCAGTACTTC.

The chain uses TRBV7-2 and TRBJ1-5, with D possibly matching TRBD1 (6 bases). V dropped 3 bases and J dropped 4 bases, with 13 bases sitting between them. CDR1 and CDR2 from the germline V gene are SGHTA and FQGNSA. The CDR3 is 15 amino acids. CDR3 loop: CASSLSGALNQPQHF. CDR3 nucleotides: TGTGCCAGCAGCTTGTCAGGGGCTTTGAATCAGCCCCAGCATTTT.

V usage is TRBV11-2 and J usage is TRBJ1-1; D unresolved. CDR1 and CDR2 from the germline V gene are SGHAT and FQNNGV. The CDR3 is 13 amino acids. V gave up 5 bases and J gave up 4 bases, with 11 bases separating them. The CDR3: CASSRGSITEAFF. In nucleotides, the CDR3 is TGTGCCAGCAGCCGAGGAAGCATCACTGAAGCTTTCTTT.

CDR3 amino acids: CASSVGSGTRNSPLHF. The CDR3 DNA sequence: TGTGCCAGCAGCGTAGGTTCGGGGACACGAAATTCACCCCTCCACTTT. The V gene is TRBV9, the J gene TRBJ1-6, with TRBD1 as a possible D gene (6 bases). CDR3 length: 16 residues. Germline V CDR1 and CDR2: SGDLS, YYNGEE. The germline V and J ends were trimmed by 0 bases and 7 bases, with 14 bases remaining between them.

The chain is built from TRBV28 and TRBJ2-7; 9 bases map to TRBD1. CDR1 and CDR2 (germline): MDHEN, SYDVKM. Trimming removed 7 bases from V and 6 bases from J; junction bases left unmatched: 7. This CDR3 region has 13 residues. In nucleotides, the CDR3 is TGTGCCAGCAATGAACAGGGGGCAGTCGAGCAGTACGTC. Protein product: CASNEQGAVEQYV.

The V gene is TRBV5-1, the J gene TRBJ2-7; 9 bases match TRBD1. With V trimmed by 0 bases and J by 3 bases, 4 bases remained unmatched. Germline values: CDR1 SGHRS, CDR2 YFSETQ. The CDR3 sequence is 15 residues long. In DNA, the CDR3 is TGCGCCAGCAGCTTGGCGCCGACAGGGGGCTACGAGCAGTACTTC. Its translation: CASSLAPTGGYEQYF.

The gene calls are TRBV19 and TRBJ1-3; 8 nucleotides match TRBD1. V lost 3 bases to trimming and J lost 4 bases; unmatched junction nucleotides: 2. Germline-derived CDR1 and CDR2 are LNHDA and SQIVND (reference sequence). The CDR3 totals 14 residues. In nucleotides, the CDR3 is TGTGCCAGTAGTATCAGGGGGCAAGGAAACACCATATATTTT. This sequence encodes CASSIRGQGNTIYF.